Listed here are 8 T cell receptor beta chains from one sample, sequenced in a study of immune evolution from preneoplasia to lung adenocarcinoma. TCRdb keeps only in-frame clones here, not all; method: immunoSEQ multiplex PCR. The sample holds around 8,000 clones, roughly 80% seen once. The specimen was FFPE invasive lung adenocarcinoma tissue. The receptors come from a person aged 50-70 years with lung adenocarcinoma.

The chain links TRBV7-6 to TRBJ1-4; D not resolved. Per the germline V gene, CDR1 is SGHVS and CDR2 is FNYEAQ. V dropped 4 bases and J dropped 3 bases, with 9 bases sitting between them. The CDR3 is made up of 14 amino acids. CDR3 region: CASSSGSANEKLFF. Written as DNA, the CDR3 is TGTGCCAGCAGCTCTGGCAGTGCTAATGAAAAACTGTTTTTT. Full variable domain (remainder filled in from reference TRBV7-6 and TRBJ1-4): GAGVSQSPRYKVTKRGQDVALRCDPISGHVSLYWYRQALGQGPEFLTYFNYEAQQDKSGLPNDRFSAERPEGSISTLTIQRTEQRDSAMYRCASSSGSANEKLFFGSGTQLSVL.

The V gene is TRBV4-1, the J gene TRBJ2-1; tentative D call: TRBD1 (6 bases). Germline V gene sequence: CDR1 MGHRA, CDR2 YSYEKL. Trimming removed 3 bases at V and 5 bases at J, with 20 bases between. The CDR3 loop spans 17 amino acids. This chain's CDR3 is CASSQRSGTAGDNEQFF. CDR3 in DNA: TGCGCCAGCAGCCAGAGATCCGGGACGGCAGGGGACAATGAGCAGTTCTTC.

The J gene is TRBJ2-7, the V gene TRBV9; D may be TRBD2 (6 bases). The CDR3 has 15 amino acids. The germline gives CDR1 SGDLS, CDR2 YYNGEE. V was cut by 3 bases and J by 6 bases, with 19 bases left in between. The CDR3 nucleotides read TGTGCCAGCAGCGCGCCGGGACTCGCCCCCCGCGAGCAGTACTTC. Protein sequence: CASSAPGLAPREQYF.

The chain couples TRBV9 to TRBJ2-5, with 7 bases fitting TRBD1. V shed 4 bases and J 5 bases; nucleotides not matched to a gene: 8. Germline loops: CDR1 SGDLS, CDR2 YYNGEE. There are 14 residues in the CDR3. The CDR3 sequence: CASSLSTGEETQYF. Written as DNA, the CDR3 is TGTGCCAGCAGCCTCTCAACAGGGGAGGAGACCCAGTACTTC.

CDR3 in DNA: TGTGCCAGCAGCCCACAGAATGGGGACAACTACGAGCAGTACTTC. It is translated as CASSPQNGDNYEQYF. The V and J genes are TRBV7-9 and TRBJ2-7, with D perhaps TRBD1 (6 bases). This CDR3 spans 15 amino acids. Germline-derived CDR1 and CDR2 are SEHNR and FQNEAQ (reference sequence). The ends were cut back, 5 bases at V and 3 bases at J, with 17 bases in the middle.

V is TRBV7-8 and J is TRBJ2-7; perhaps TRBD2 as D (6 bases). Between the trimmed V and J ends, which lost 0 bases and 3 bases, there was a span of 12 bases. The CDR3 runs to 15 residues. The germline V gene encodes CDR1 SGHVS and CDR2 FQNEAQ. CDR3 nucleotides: TGTGCCAGCAGCTTAGCGTTCGGAGGGCTCTACGAGCAGTACTTC. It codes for CASSLAFGGLYEQYF.

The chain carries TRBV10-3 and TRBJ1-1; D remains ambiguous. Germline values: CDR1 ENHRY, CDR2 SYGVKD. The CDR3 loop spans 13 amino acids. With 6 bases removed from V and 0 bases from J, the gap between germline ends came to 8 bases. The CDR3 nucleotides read TGTGCCATCAGACCAGACATGAACACTGAAGCTTTCTTT. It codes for CAIRPDMNTEAFF.

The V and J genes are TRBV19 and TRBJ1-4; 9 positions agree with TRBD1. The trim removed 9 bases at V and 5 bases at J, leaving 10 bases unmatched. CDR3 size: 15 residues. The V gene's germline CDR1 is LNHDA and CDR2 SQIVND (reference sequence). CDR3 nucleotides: TGTGCCAGCCCACCAGGGACAGGGAAAAATGAAAAACTGTTTTTT. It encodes CASPPGTGKNEKLFF.